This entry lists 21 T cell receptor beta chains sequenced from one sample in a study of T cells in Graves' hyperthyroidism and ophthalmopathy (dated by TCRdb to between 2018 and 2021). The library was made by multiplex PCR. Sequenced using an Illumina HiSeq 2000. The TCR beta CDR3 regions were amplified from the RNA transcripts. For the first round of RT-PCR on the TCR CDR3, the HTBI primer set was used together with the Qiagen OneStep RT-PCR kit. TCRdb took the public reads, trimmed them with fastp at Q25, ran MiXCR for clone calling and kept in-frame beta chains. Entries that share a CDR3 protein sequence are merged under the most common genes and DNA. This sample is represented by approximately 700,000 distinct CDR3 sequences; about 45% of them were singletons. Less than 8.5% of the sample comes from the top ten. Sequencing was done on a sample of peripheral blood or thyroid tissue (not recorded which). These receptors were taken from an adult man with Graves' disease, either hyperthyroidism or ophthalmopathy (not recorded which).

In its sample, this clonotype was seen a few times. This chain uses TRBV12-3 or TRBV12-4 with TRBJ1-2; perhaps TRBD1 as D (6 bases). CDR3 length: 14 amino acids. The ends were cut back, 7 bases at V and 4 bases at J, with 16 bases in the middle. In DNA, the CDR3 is TGTGCCAGCACGATAGAGACAGGACGCTATGGCTACACCTTC. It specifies CASTIETGRYGYTF.

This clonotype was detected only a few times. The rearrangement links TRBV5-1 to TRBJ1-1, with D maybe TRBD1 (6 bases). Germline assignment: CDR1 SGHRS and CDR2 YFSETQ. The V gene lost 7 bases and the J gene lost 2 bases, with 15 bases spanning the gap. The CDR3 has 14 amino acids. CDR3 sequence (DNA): TGCGCCAGCGGCCCTCAACAGGGTAACACTGAAGCTTTCTTT. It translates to CASGPQQGNTEAFF.

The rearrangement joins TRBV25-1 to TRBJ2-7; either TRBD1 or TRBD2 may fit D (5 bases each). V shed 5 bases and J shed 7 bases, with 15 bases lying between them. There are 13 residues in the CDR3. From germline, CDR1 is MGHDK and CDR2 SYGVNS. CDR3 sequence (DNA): TGTGCCAGCAGTTTTGGGACGGTGGGAGAGCAGTACTTC. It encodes CASSFGTVGEQYF.

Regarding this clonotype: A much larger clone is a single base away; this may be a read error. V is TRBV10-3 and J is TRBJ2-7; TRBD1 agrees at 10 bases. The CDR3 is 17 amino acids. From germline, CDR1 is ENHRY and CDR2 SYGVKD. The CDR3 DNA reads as TGTGCCACCAGTGAGTCGTCGTTTTGGGACAGGGGTAACGAGCAGTACTTC. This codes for CATSESSFWDRGNEQYF.

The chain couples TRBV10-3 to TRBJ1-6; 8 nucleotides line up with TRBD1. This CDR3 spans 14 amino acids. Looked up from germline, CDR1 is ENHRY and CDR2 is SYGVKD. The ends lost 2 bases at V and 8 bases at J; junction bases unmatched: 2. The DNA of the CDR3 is TGTGCCATCAGTGAGAAGACAGGGGATTCACCCCTCCACTTT. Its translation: CAISEKTGDSPLHF.

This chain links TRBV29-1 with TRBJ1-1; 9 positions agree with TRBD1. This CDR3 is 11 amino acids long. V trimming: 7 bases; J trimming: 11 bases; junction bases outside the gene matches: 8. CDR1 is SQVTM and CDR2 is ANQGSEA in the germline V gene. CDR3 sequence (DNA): TGCAGCGCAGGGACAGGGTATTCGGCTTTCTTT. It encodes CSAGTGYSAFF.

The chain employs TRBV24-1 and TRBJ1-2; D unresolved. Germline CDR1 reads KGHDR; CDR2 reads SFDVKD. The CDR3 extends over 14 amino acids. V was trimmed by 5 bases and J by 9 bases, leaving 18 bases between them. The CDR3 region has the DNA TGTGCCACCAGTGTTAAGGAGAGGCATCGGAGCTACACCTTC. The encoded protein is CATSVKERHRSYTF.

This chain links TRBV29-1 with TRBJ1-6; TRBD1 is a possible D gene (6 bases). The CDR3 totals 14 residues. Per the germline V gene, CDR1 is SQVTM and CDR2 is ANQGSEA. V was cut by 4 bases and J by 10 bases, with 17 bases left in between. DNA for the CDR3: TGCAGCGTTGCCCTGGACAGCCGGAGATCACCCCTCCACTTT. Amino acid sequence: CSVALDSRRSPLHF.

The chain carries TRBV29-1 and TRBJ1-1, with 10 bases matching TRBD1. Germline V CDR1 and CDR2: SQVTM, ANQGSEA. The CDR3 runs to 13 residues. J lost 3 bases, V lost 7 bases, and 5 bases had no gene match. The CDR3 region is CSGQGAPYTEAFF. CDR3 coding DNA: TGCAGCGGACAGGGGGCGCCATACACTGAAGCTTTCTTT.

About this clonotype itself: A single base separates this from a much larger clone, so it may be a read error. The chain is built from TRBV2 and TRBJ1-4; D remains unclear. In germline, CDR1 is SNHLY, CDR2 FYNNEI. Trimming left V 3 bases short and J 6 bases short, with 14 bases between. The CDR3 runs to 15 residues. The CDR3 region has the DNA TGTGCCAGCAGTGAGCCCGGTGGCGCAGATGAAAAACTGTTTTTT. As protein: CASSEPGGADEKLFF.

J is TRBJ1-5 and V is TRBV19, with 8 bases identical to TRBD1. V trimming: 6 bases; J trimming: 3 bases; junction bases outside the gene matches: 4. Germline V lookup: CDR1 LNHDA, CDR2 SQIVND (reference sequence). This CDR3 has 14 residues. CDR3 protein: CASRTTGDNQPQHF. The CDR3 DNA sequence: TGTGCCAGTAGGACGACAGGGGACAATCAGCCCCAGCATTTT.

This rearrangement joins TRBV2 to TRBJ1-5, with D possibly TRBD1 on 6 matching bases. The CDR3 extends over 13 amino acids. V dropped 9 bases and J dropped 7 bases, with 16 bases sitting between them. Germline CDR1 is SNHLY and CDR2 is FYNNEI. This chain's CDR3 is CASDRQVGQPQHF. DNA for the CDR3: TGTGCCAGTGATCGACAGGTTGGGCAGCCCCAGCATTTT. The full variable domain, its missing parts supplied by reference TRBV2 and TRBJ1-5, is EPEVTQTPSHQVTQMGQEVILRCVPISNHLYFYWYRQILGQKVEFLVSFYNNEISEKSEIFDDQFSVERPDGSNFTLKIRSTKLEDSAMYFCASDRQVGQPQHFGDGTRLSIL.

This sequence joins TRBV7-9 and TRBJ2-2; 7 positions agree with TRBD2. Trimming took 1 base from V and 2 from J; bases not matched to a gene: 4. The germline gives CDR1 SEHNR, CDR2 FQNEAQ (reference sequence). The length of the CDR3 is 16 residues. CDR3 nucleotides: TGTGCCAGCAGCTTAGGCGCAGCGGGAAACACCGGGGAGCTGTTTTTT. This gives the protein CASSLGAAGNTGELFF.

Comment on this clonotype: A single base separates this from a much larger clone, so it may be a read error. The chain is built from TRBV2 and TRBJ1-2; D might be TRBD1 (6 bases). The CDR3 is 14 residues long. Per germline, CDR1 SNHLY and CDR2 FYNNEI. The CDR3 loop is CASSDQRGHYGYAF. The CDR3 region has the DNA TGTGCCAGCAGTGATCAGCGGGGACACTATGGCTACGCCTTC.

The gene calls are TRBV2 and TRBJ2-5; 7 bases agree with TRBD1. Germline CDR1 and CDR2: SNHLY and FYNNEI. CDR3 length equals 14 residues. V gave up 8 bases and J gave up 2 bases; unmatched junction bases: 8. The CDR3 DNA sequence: TGTGCCAGCGAGCCAACAGGGGTACAAGAGACCCAGTACTTC. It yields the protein CASEPTGVQETQYF.

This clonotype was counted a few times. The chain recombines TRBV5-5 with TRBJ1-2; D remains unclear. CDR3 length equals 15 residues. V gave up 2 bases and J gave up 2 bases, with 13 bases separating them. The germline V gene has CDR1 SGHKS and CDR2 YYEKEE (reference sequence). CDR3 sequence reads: CASSFPGRTNYGYTF. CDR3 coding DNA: TGTGCCAGCAGCTTCCCGGGCAGAACGAACTATGGCTACACCTTC.

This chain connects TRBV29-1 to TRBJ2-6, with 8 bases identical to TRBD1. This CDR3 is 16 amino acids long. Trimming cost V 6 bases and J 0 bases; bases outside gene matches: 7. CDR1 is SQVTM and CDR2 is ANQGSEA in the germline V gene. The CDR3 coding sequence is TGCAGCGTGGCAGGGGGCAAGAGCTCTGGGGCCAACGTCCTGACTTTC. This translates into CSVAGGKSSGANVLTF.

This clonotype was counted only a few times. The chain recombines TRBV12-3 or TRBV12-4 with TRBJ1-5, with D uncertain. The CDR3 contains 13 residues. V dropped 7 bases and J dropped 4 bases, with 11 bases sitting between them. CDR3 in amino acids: CASTPSLNQPQHF. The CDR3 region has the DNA TGTGCCAGCACCCCTAGCTTGAATCAGCCCCAGCATTTT.

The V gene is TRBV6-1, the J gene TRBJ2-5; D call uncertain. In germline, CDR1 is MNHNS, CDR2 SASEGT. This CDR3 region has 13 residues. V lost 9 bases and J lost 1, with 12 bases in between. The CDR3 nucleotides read TGTGCCAGTCTGCAGTGGGTCCAAGAGACCCAGTACTTC. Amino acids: CASLQWVQETQYF.

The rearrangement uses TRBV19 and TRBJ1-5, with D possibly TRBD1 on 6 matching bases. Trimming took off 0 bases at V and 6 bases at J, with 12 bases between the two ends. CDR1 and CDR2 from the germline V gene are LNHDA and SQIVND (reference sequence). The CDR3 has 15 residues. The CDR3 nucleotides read TGTGCCAGTAGTATAGATCCCGGGGGGCTTCAGCCCCAGCATTTT. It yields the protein CASSIDPGGLQPQHF.

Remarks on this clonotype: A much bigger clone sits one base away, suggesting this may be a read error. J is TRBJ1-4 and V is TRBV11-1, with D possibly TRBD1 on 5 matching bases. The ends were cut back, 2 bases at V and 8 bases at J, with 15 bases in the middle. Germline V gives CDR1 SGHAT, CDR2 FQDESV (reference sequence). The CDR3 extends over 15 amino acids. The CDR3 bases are TGTGCCAGCAGCTTATACGGCAGGGTTCGCGAAAAACTGTTTTTT. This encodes CASSLYGRVREKLFF.